This T cell receptor (beta chain) was sequenced during a study of blood T cell repertoires in COVID-19. J gave up 5 bases and V 2 bases, and 9 bases lay outside the gene matches. The CDR3 has 18 residues. Germline values: CDR1 SNHLY, CDR2 FYNNEI. Some clones are missing from TCRdb's copy, which holds only in-frame ones; the method was immunoSEQ multiplex PCR. The data hold about 49,000 clones, with around 81% observed a single time. The sample comprised peripheral blood. The sequence derives from a woman over 75 with COVID-19, enrolled during active disease. V usage is TRBV2 and J usage is TRBJ2-7; 16 bases map to TRBD2. In DNA, the CDR3 is TGTGCCAGCAGTGAAATGTGGGGGACTAGCGGGAGGGAGAACGAGCAGTACTTC. Protein product: CASSEMWGTSGRENEQYF.